This TCR beta chain was obtained from a study of T-cell reconstitution after alpha-beta-depleted transplantation in children. As to this clonotype: Its specificity is not known.

Unique molecular identifiers were built into the TCRbeta library. TCRdb reprocessed the PCR reads via MiXCR and lists one record per CDR3 protein. The table shows just over 200,000 distinct CDR3 sequences, with roughly 9.1% occurring only once. Study outcomes and limitations: One year after transplant, T-cell counts and diversity came mostly from newly produced T cells.

CDR3 size: 13 residues. V gave up 7 bases and J gave up 8 bases, with 17 bases separating them. CDR1 is SQVTM, CDR2 ANQGSEA, per germline. This chain links TRBV29-1 with TRBJ1-4; a weak D match, TRBD1 (5 bases). The specimen was PBMCs, mostly from graft donor cells, collected 360 days after TCRalphabeta/CD19-depleted stem cell transplant. This sequence was found in a male patient under 10 years old who had a stem cell transplant for acute myeloid leukemia, so the T cells may come from the graft donor. The CDR3 is CSAWGRAAEKLFF. The CDR3 DNA reads as TGCAGCGCTTGGGGCCGGGCAGCGGAAAAACTGTTTTTT.